This T cell receptor beta chain emerged from a study of T cells in Graves' hyperthyroidism and ophthalmopathy. In the study overall: Peripheral blood was obtained at initial diagnosis, preceding any treatment.

Germline values: CDR1 LNHDA, CDR2 SQIVND (reference sequence). The CDR3 has 14 residues. V shed 3 bases and J 2 bases; nucleotides not matched to a gene: 4. Diagnosis of hyperthyroidism was new in patients aged 18 to 65, and its duration was under 2 months. The authors obtained PBMCs from roughly 10 ml of fresh peripheral blood. Amplification targeted TCR beta CDR3 regions from RNA transcripts. HTBI primers were the set used in a first-round RT-PCR of the TCR CDR3. TCRdb analysed the multiplex PCR reads with MiXCR anew, one entry per CDR3 protein. This sample has about 590,000 distinct CDR3 sequences, with less than 20% found just once.

The chain recombines TRBV19 with TRBJ2-7; 7 bases are shared with TRBD1. The clonotype comes from a woman aged 25 to 39 with Graves' hyperthyroidism. Sequences were obtained from blood. The CDR3 loop reads CASSIVTGAYEQYF. Written as DNA, the CDR3 is TGTGCCAGTAGTATCGTCACAGGGGCCTACGAGCAGTACTTC.